This is a list of T cell receptor beta chains from one sample in a study of post-analysis software for immune sequencing data. Via MiXCR, TCRdb re-called the PCR reads, giving one row per CDR3 protein. This repertoire shows a few hundred thousand distinct CDR3 sequences, 36% found once; its top ten account for under 5.5%. Material for sequencing was blood. The receptor set was obtained from a girl aged 5-17 years with multiple sclerosis. Each CDR3 is given with its conserved first and last residue. A D gene is named only where the DNA matches it firmly. Size values are once, few and many counts, or a class for expanded clones, and some rows have none.

clone_size j_call v_call d_call cdr3_nt cdr3_aa
- TRBJ2-1 TRBV7-2 - TGTGCCAGCAGCTTATACAGGGACGCCTACAATGAGCAGTTCTTC CASSLYRDAYNEQFF
- TRBJ1-2 TRBV19 - TGTGCCAGTAGTATAGATCTATATGGCTACACCTTC CASSIDLYGYTF
few TRBJ2-3 TRBV27 TRBD2 TGTGCCAGCAGTTTTGAGCCCCCTAGCGGGAGGGCCTCTAGGCGGGCAGATACGCAGTATTTT CASSFEPPSGRASRRADTQYF
once TRBJ1-5 TRBV6-2/TRBV6-3 - TGTGCCAGCAGTTACCTAGGGAATCAGCCCCAGCATTTT CASSYLGNQPQHF
- TRBJ2-4 TRBV28 - TGTGCCAGCATATCGGGAATAGCCAAAAACATTCAGTACTTC CASISGIAKNIQYF
many TRBJ1-5 TRBV15 TRBD1 TGTGCCACCAGCAGAGATGCCCCGGGACAGGGAAATCAGCCCCAGCATTTT CATSRDAPGQGNQPQHF
many TRBJ1-2 TRBV5-5 - TGTGCCAGCAGCACACGTGACGTAGTGAAAGCTAACTATGGCTACACCTTC CASSTRDVVKANYGYTF
few TRBJ2-1 TRBV2 TRBD2 TGCGCCAGCCGGGTCGGACTAGCGGACAATGAGCAGTTCTTC CASRVGLADNEQFF
few TRBJ2-3 TRBV5-1 - TGCGCCAGCAGCTTCGGGACGTTCCCAGAAGATACGCAGTATTTT CASSFGTFPEDTQYF
many TRBJ2-5 TRBV7-6 TRBD2 TGTGCCAGCAGCACAAAGAGGACTAGCGTCCAAGAGACCCAGTACTTC CASSTKRTSVQETQYF
few TRBJ1-5 TRBV5-6 TRBD1 TGTGCCAGCAGCTTTACAGGGGGCAACAATCAGCCCCAGCATTTT CASSFTGGNNQPQHF
few TRBJ1-5 TRBV4-1 TRBD1 TGCGCCAGCAGCCAAGTGTCGGGACAGCCGAATCAGCCCCAGCATTTT CASSQVSGQPNQPQHF
many TRBJ2-1 TRBV6-1 - TGTGCCAGCAGTGAAACCCGGTCGGGGGCTCAGAGTGTTAGCTCCTACAATGAGCAGTTCTTC CASSETRSGAQSVSSYNEQFF
many TRBJ1-2 TRBV5-1 TRBD1 TGCGCCAGCAGTGCGGACAGGGTAAATCGTCGGGGCTACACCTTC CASSADRVNRRGYTF
many TRBJ2-1 TRBV7-8 TRBD2 TGTGCCAGCAGCCCTTGGACTAGCGGGAGGAATGAGCAGTTCTTC CASSPWTSGRNEQFF
many TRBJ1-5 TRBV29-1 - TGCAGCGTTGGAGAGGGGTCCGATCAGCCCCAGCATTTT CSVGEGSDQPQHF
once TRBJ2-3 TRBV20-1 - TGCAGTGCCCGGGGAACCTACACAGATACGCAGTATTTT CSARGTYTDTQYF
many TRBJ1-2 TRBV29-1 - TGCAGCGTTGAAGATCGGGATGGCTACACCTTC CSVEDRDGYTF
many TRBJ2-1 TRBV20-1 - TGCAGTGCATCAACAGGGAGCTCCTACAATGAGCAGTTCTTC CSASTGSSYNEQFF
many TRBJ2-4 TRBV28 - TGTGCCAGCAGGGGAGGGGGATCCAAAAACATTCAGTACTTC CASRGGGSKNIQYF
many TRBJ1-2 TRBV25-1 - TGTGCCAGCAGTGTGGGTGGGGGTTATGGCTACACCTTC CASSVGGGYGYTF
many TRBJ1-2 TRBV29-1 - TGCAGCGTTGGGTCGGATGGCTACACCTTC CSVGSDGYTF
many TRBJ1-1 TRBV7-9 - TGTGCCAGCAGCTTAAGTCGGCTGAACACTGAAGCTTTCTTT CASSLSRLNTEAFF
many TRBJ1-4 TRBV5-1 - TGCGCCAGCAGTCCCGAGGGGCGAGGCGAAAAACTGTTTTTT CASSPEGRGEKLFF
many TRBJ2-1 TRBV4-2 TRBD2 TGTGCCAGCAGCCAAGATGACCCTAGCGGGAACAATGAGCAGTTCTTC CASSQDDPSGNNEQFF
- TRBJ2-7 TRBV2 - TGTGCCAGCACTGTGGCAGACTCCTACGAGCAGTACTTC CASTVADSYEQYF
many TRBJ1-2 TRBV12-3/TRBV12-4 TRBD1 TGTGCCAGCAGTTTCCAAGGGACAGTTAATGGCTACACCTTC CASSFQGTVNGYTF
- TRBJ2-7 TRBV7-2 - TGTGCCAGCAGGGGGGCAGAGTACGAGCAGTACTTC CASRGAEYEQYF
- TRBJ2-7 TRBV28 TRBD1 TGTGCCAGCACCTCGACAGGGGGTAACGAGCAGTACTTC CASTSTGGNEQYF
few TRBJ1-2 TRBV2 - TGTGCCAGCAGTGGACGGGACACCTATGGCTACACCTTC CASSGRDTYGYTF
- TRBJ1-1 TRBV18 - TGTGCCAGCTCACCACCGGGCATCCCGAACACTGAAGCTTTCTTT CASSPPGIPNTEAFF
many TRBJ1-6 TRBV4-1 TRBD1 TGCGCCAGCAGCCAAGATTTGGTCGGGACAGGATTAGGCTCCTATAATTCACCCCTCCACTTT CASSQDLVGTGLGSYNSPLHF
few TRBJ2-1 TRBV6-5 TRBD1 TGTGCCAGCAGTTACTGGGGGACAGGGGGGAATGAGCAGTTCTTC CASSYWGTGGNEQFF
few TRBJ2-7 TRBV7-9 - TGTGCCAGCAGCTTAGCGGTAGGGGCCTACAATGAGCAGTACTTC CASSLAVGAYNEQYF
- TRBJ1-1 TRBV7-3 TRBD1 TGTGCCAGCAGCCCGTCGACAGGGAGGAACACTGAAGCTTTCTTT CASSPSTGRNTEAFF
many TRBJ1-2 TRBV5-1 TRBD1 TGCGCCAGCAGCTTGGCGGGGACAGGCGGGGGCTACACCTTC CASSLAGTGGGYTF